This T cell receptor (beta chain) was recovered during a study of patients and donors after allogeneic stem cell transplantation. The sample holds many counts of this clonotype. At one of its ends the junction is not consistent with the germline gene, which may arise from a read error. Via MiXCR, TCRdb re-called the RT-PCR reads, giving one row per CDR3 protein. The sample lists a few hundred thousand distinct CDR3 sequences; roughly 15% were seen once. From germline, CDR1 is SGHDT and CDR2 YYEEEE. This CDR3 region has 12 residues. The receptor's source is a human donor who was either an allogeneic HSCT recipient or a stem cell or donor lymphocyte infusion donor (not recorded which). It is not recorded whose cells these are; they may come from a transplant donor. V is TRBV5-6 and J is TRBJ1-3, with TRBD1 matching 10 bases. Sequencing was performed on blood, either unsorted or a sorted T cell fraction (not recorded which). The CDR3: CASSLGPGQGSF. CDR3 nucleotides: TGTGCCAGCAGCTTGGGCCCGGGACAGGGGAGTTTT.